This TCR beta chain was obtained from a study of control samples from healthy donors and cancer patients. Some clones are missing from TCRdb's copy, which holds only in-frame ones; the method was immunoSEQ multiplex PCR. The table records approximately 170,000 clones, about 92% of them present only once. Germline V lookup: CDR1 SGHRS, CDR2 YFSETQ. This CDR3 has 16 residues. V was clipped by 4 bases and J by 2 bases; unmatched bases: 11. The TCR was taken from a man aged 25-40 years in good health. The rearrangement joins TRBV5-1 to TRBJ2-7; 8 bases line up with TRBD1. Sample: blood. The CDR3 region has the DNA TGCGCCAGCAGCCCATCCTTACAGGGGGAAGCCTACGAGCAGTACTTC. Amino acids: CASSPSLQGEAYEQYF.